This T cell receptor beta chain emerged from a study of blood T cell repertoires in COVID-19. How the authors handled the data: Reference gene primer amplification yielded estimated nucleated cell counts. Clones were read by immunoSEQ multiplex PCR, and TCRdb kept only the in-frame ones, dropping some. V and J calls and clone size are those listed in that table; D and trimming were worked out from the DNA. The sample contains about 170,000 clones, more than 70% of which appear only once. CDR3 length: 15 amino acids. The V segment lost 4 bases and the J segment 3 bases; nucleotides outside the gene matches: 6. CDR1 SGHKS and CDR2 YYEKEE come from the germline V gene (reference sequence).

The rearrangement links TRBV5-5 to TRBJ2-1; TRBD1 agrees at 8 bases. This receptor was identified in a man between 45 and 60 years old who had recovered from COVID-19. The sample taken for sequencing was peripheral blood. The CDR3 nucleotides are TGTGCCAGCAGCCCGCGGACAGGGTTCTACAATGAGCAGTTCTTC. Amino acid sequence: CASSPRTGFYNEQFF.